This TCR beta chain comes out of a study of T cell responses to AZD1222 COVID-19 vaccine. The study, taken as a whole, reports: Sampled repertoires all dated from after the peak T cell response.

V shed 0 bases, J shed 6 bases, and the junction held 5 bases outside the gene matches. Per the germline V gene, CDR1 is SGHVS and CDR2 is FQNEAQ. The CDR3 is made up of 15 amino acids. This clone was recorded once. Its antigen is unknown. Assay: immunoSEQ multiplex PCR; the TCRdb copy retains only in-frame clones and omits some. The sample has 100,000 to 150,000 clones, about 90% seen once. The chain links TRBV7-8 to TRBJ1-5; 7 positions match TRBD1. This sample comprised peripheral blood, obtained on day 0 of MenACWY control vaccination. This receptor was identified in an adult in good health. Written as DNA, the CDR3 is TGTGCCAGCAGCTTAGCGACAGGGCTTATTCAGCCCCAGCATTTT. Encoded protein: CASSLATGLIQPQHF.